This TCR beta chain was recorded in a study of blood T cell repertoires in COVID-19. Per germline, CDR1 KGHDR and CDR2 SFDVKD. The CDR3 runs 17 residues. V gave up 5 bases and J gave up 5 bases; unmatched junction bases: 14. The method was immunoSEQ multiplex PCR; TCRdb's version includes in-frame clones alone and lacks a portion of them. The repertoire holds over 45,000 clones, over 80% seen once, with 50% to 75% in the top ten. The clonotype was recovered from a man in his 70s with acute or convalescent COVID-19. Sequencing was done on a sample of peripheral blood. V usage is TRBV24-1 and J usage is TRBJ2-1; the match to TRBD2 covers 7 bases. The chain's CDR3 is CATSGPTSSGTDNEQFF. DNA for the CDR3: TGTGCCACCAGTGGCCCAACCTCCAGCGGGACTGACAATGAGCAGTTCTTC.